A single sample is the source of the 25 T cell receptor beta chains below, sequenced in a study of CD8 T cells in Susac syndrome. The RNA, roughly 0.45 to 1 ug, was put through reverse transcription using random hexamers. From the immunoSEQ multiplex PCR reads, TCRdb called clonotypes with MiXCR, one entry per CDR3 protein. The sample gives some 200,000 distinct CDR3 sequences, roughly 92% of which show up once; 0.1% to 0.15% is in the top ten. Sequencing input: CD8+ T cells from PBMCs. These receptors were collected from a human donor with multiple sclerosis.

V usage is TRBV3-1 and J usage is TRBJ2-6, with D uncertain. The CDR3 consists of 16 residues. V was cut by 3 bases and J by 0 bases, with 9 bases left in between. Germline V gene data show CDR1 as LGHDT and CDR2 as YNNKEL (reference sequence). For the CDR3, the DNA is TGTGCCAGCAGCCAGCCGGAGAGCTCTGGGGCCAACGTCCTGACTTTC. Amino acid sequence: CASSQPESSGANVLTF.

This clonotype was observed once. The V and J genes are TRBV5-1 and TRBJ1-1; maybe TRBD1 (5 bases). Trimming removed 0 bases at V and 3 bases at J, with 27 bases between. CDR3 length equals 20 residues. Looked up from germline, CDR1 is SGHRS and CDR2 is YFSETQ. The CDR3 nucleotides read TGCGCCAGCAGCTTGGATCGGCAGGGTTACATACCCGACTTGGACACTGAAGCTTTCTTT. Protein: CASSLDRQGYIPDLDTEAFF. Supplemented by reference TRBV5-1 and TRBJ1-1, the full variable domain reads KAGVTQTPRYLIKTRGQQVTLSCSPISGHRSVSWYQQTPGQGLQFLFEYFSETQRNKGNFPGRFSGRQFSNSRSEMNVSTLELGDSALYLCASSLDRQGYIPDLDTEAFFGQGTRLTVV.

The rearrangement links TRBV7-6 to TRBJ2-5; 7 bases agree with TRBD2. The V gene's germline CDR1 is SGHVS and CDR2 FNYEAQ. Losses at the gene ends were 5 bases for V and 3 bases for J; bases not matched to a gene: 9. The CDR3 consists of 15 residues. CDR3 DNA: TGTGCCAGCAGCAAGTATTGGGCGGGAGAAGAGACCCAGTACTTC. Its translation is CASSKYWAGEETQYF.

This chain links TRBV30 with TRBJ2-1; TRBD2 aligns across 7 bases. Germline lookup yields CDR1 GTSNPN and CDR2 SVGIG (reference sequence). Trimming cost V 5 bases and J 11 bases; bases outside gene matches: 6. The CDR3 runs 11 residues. The CDR3 DNA is TGTGCCTGGCTCGGGACTATTAAGCAGTTCTTC. Translation gives CAWLGTIKQFF. The variable domain in full, with the rest retrieved from reference TRBV30 and TRBJ2-1, is SQTIHQWPATLVQPVGSPLSLECTVEGTSNPNLYWYRQAAGRGLQLLFYSVGIGQISSEVPQNLSASRPQDRQFILSSKKLLLSDSGFYLCAWLGTIKQFFGPGTRLTVL.

The chain carries TRBV9 and TRBJ2-2; the D call may be TRBD1 or TRBD2 (6 bases each). The CDR3 covers 16 residues. Germline assignment: CDR1 SGDLS and CDR2 YYNGEE. V lost 3 bases, J lost 3 bases, and 15 bases lay in between. The CDR3 bases are TGTGCCAGCAGCGATCAAAGGGGGGTGTACACCGGGGAGCTGTTTTTT. Translation: CASSDQRGVYTGELFF.

V is TRBV7-6 and J is TRBJ1-4; tentative D call: TRBD1 (6 bases). CDR1 is SGHVS, CDR2 FNYEAQ, per germline. Trimming took off 5 bases at V and 6 bases at J, with 25 bases between the two ends. The CDR3 is made up of 18 amino acids. CDR3 sequence reads: CASSPAGTYLSLDEKLFF. For the CDR3, the DNA is TGTGCCAGCAGCCCGGCCGGGACATACCTCTCTTTGGATGAAAAACTGTTTTTT.

The V call is TRBV19, the J call TRBJ1-3; D gene uncertain. CDR3 length: 12 amino acids. Germline V CDR1 and CDR2: LNHDA, SQIVND (reference sequence). V lost 10 bases to trimming and J lost 4 bases, with 11 bases between them. CDR3 nucleotide sequence: TGTGCCACTTGGACTGTCGGAAACACCATATATTTT. The encoded protein is CATWTVGNTIYF.

This clonotype was seen once. The CDR3 here is CALGGSPQGNEQFF. DNA of the CDR3: TGTGCCCTCGGCGGGAGCCCGCAGGGCAATGAGCAGTTCTTC. The chain has TRBV12-3 or TRBV12-4 and TRBJ2-1, with 7 bases lining up with TRBD2. The CDR3 extends over 14 amino acids. V lost 11 bases and J lost 6; bases outside the gene matches: 13.

This rearrangement joins TRBV13 to TRBJ2-2; D is undetermined. The CDR3 length is 13 residues. V lost 5 bases and J lost 9, with 13 bases in between. Germline V gives CDR1 PRHDT, CDR2 FYEKMQ (reference sequence). CDR3 bases: TGTGCCAGCAGCCCGGACCGGGTCCGGGAGCTGTTTTTT. Its translation: CASSPDRVRELFF.

The gene calls are TRBV11-2 and TRBJ2-2; 7 nucleotides match TRBD2. The CDR3 totals 16 residues. V trimming: 1 base; J trimming: 3 bases; junction bases outside the gene matches: 5. Germline V gene sequence: CDR1 SGHAT, CDR2 FQNNGV. CDR3 sequence reads: CASSLGGTTHTGELFF. The CDR3, as DNA: TGTGCCAGCAGCTTAGGTGGGACTACCCACACCGGGGAGCTGTTTTTT.

This sequence joins TRBV6-5 and TRBJ2-1; TRBD1 might be the D (5 bases). V shed 4 bases and J shed 0 bases, with 10 bases lying between them. This CDR3 spans 15 amino acids. Germline V gene data show CDR1 as MNHEY and CDR2 as SVGAGI. The CDR3 spells CASSSDSSSYNEQFF. The CDR3 DNA reads TGTGCCAGCAGTTCCGACAGCAGCTCCTACAATGAGCAGTTCTTC.

The CDR3 reads CASSPEQTQETQYF. CDR3 DNA sequence: TGTGCCAGCAGCCCCGAGCAAACCCAAGAGACCCAGTACTTC. V gene TRBV7-9 combines with J gene TRBJ2-5; D remains ambiguous. The germline CDR1 and CDR2 sequences are SEHNR and FQNEAQ (reference sequence). Trimming took off 5 bases at V and 1 base at J, with 11 bases between the two ends. CDR3 length equals 14 residues.

The chain combines TRBV5-6 with TRBJ1-1; TRBD1 matches 7 bases. V was clipped by 4 bases and J by 1 base; unmatched bases: 7. Germline V gene data show CDR1 as SGHDT and CDR2 as YYEEEE. The CDR3 runs to 15 residues. DNA of the CDR3: TGTGCCAGCAGCCGGTGGACAGGCTGGAACACTGAAGCTTTCTTT. Protein: CASSRWTGWNTEAFF.

The chain recombines TRBV7-6 with TRBJ2-3; 11 nucleotides match TRBD2. This CDR3 region has 18 residues. V lost 5 bases and J lost 3; bases outside the gene matches: 13. Germline V gene sequence: CDR1 SGHVS, CDR2 FNYEAQ. The CDR3 nucleotides are TGTGCCAGCAGCCCTACTGTAATAGCGGGGGGGAAAACAGATACGCAGTATTTT. Its protein is CASSPTVIAGGKTDTQYF. Together with reference TRBV7-6 and TRBJ2-3, the CDR3 gives the full variable domain: GAGVSQSPRYKVTKRGQDVALRCDPISGHVSLYWYRQALGQGPEFLTYFNYEAQQDKSGLPNDRFSAERPEGSISTLTIQRTEQRDSAMYRCASSPTVIAGGKTDTQYFGPGTRLTVL.

The rearrangement uses TRBV19 and TRBJ1-1; D is uncertain. The CDR3 is made up of 12 amino acids. The V and J ends lost 6 bases and 0 bases respectively, with 5 bases between them. Germline loops: CDR1 LNHDA, CDR2 SQIVND (reference sequence). CDR3 sequence (DNA): TGTGCCAGTAGCGTAGTGAACACTGAAGCTTTCTTT. Translation: CASSVVNTEAFF.

The rearrangement joins TRBV7-9 to TRBJ2-7; D possibly corresponds to TRBD1 (6 bases). Germline CDR1 reads SEHNR; CDR2 reads FQNEAQ (reference sequence). The CDR3 runs to 13 residues. Trimming removed 5 bases at V and 2 bases at J, with 10 bases between. The DNA for the CDR3 is TGTGCCAGCAGCCGAGAGGGGGCCTACGAGCAGTACTTC. This sequence encodes CASSREGAYEQYF.

This clonotype appeared a single time. The V and J genes are TRBV27 and TRBJ2-1; TRBD2 might be the D (5 bases). Germline V gene sequence: CDR1 MNHEY, CDR2 SMNVEV (reference sequence). V was trimmed by 4 bases and J by 7 bases, leaving 17 bases between them. This CDR3 comprises 15 residues. CDR3 protein: CASSSRYTGKNEQFF. In DNA form, the CDR3 reads TGTGCCAGCAGTTCGCGATATACGGGGAAGAATGAGCAGTTCTTC.

The rearrangement joins TRBV29-1 to TRBJ2-5, with 10 bases aligning to TRBD1. The CDR3 is 12 amino acids. V lost 1 base to trimming and J lost 13 bases; unmatched junction nucleotides: 6. The germline V gene encodes CDR1 SQVTM and CDR2 ANQGSEA. The CDR3 sequence: CSVEVETGGLYF. CDR3 DNA: TGCAGCGTTGAAGTGGAGACAGGGGGCTTGTACTTC.

The CDR3 coding sequence is TGTGCCAGCAGCTCAGATGCGGAAAAACTGTTTTTT. This sequence encodes CASSSDAEKLFF. This chain uses TRBV11-2 with TRBJ1-4, with D hard to call. The CDR3 covers 12 residues. V lost 4 bases and J 8 bases, leaving 8 bases between the germline ends. Germline V gives CDR1 SGHAT, CDR2 FQNNGV.

The genes are TRBV6-4 and TRBJ2-7; D unresolved. The CDR3 extends over 13 amino acids. CDR1 MRHNA and CDR2 SNTAGT come from the germline V gene. V was shortened by 4 bases and J by 6 bases, with 13 bases between the two germline ends. The CDR3 DNA is TGTGCCAGCAGTGGTACAGAAACCAGCGAGCAGTACTTC. This encodes CASSGTETSEQYF.

V usage is TRBV5-1 and J usage is TRBJ1-2; perhaps TRBD1 as D (6 bases). Trimming took 0 bases from V and 7 from J, leaving 10 bases between them. Germline V gene lookup returns CDR1 SGHRS and CDR2 YFSETQ. This CDR3 spans 13 amino acids. CDR3 sequence: CASSLGQGFGYTF. The CDR3 DNA reads as TGCGCCAGCAGCTTGGGGCAGGGGTTTGGCTACACCTTC.

The CDR3 DNA reads TGTGCCAGCAGTCTTACAGGGGGCTCTGAGACCCAGTACTTC. It encodes CASSLTGGSETQYF. The V gene is TRBV7-6, the J gene TRBJ2-5, with 9 bases identical to TRBD1. The CDR3 spans 14 residues. Germline V gives CDR1 SGHVS, CDR2 FNYEAQ. With V trimmed by 6 bases and J by 5 bases, 7 bases remained unmatched. Together with reference TRBV7-6 and TRBJ2-5, the CDR3 gives the full variable domain: GAGVSQSPRYKVTKRGQDVALRCDPISGHVSLYWYRQALGQGPEFLTYFNYEAQQDKSGLPNDRFSAERPEGSISTLTIQRTEQRDSAMYRCASSLTGGSETQYFGPGTRLLVL.

The chain joins TRBV9 to TRBJ2-4; D remains ambiguous. The CDR3 is 13 amino acids. The germline V gene has CDR1 SGDLS and CDR2 YYNGEE. Trimming pared 0 bases from V and 8 bases from J, leaving 9 bases between. This chain's CDR3 is CASSVGGDDIQYF. Here the CDR3 DNA reads TGTGCCAGCAGCGTAGGAGGAGACGACATTCAGTACTTC.

The V call is TRBV5-4, the J call TRBJ1-1; possibly TRBD1 for D (5 bases). The V end was cut by 1 base, the J end by 3 bases, with 16 bases between. The CDR3 runs 16 residues. Germline V gene lookup returns CDR1 SGHNT and CDR2 YYREEE (reference sequence). The chain's CDR3 is CASSLSMGQVYTEAFF. For the CDR3, the DNA is TGTGCCAGCAGCTTGTCGATGGGGCAGGTATACACTGAAGCTTTCTTT.

This clonotype has just one count. The chain uses TRBV13 and TRBJ1-2, with a weak D call TRBD1 (6 bases). The CDR3 contains 16 residues. Trimming took off 3 bases at V and 6 bases at J, with 20 bases between the two ends. The V gene's germline CDR1 is PRHDT and CDR2 FYEKMQ (reference sequence). CDR3 amino acids: CASSFETTGPSDGYTF. DNA of the CDR3: TGTGCCAGCAGCTTCGAGACGACAGGACCCTCGGATGGCTACACCTTC. Full variable domain (rest looked up from reference TRBV13 and TRBJ1-2): AAGVIQSPRHLIKEKRETATLKCYPIPRHDTVYWYQQGPGQDPQFLISFYEKMQSDKGSIPDRFSAQQFSDYHSELNMSSLELGDSALYFCASSFETTGPSDGYTFGSGTRLTVV.